This entry lists 29 T cell receptor beta chains sequenced from one sample in a study of T cell responses to AZD1222 COVID-19 vaccine (dated by TCRdb to the early 2020s). The time point label, as the study defines it: baseline before first vaccination. The library relied on the immunoSEQ multiplex PCR assay. Entries here come from immuneACCESS through TCRdb and include only in-frame sequences with V and J called. Some clones fail to appear in such tables; in the studies checked, an unresolved V gene covers under half of the shortfall, and the cause of the remainder is unknown. For this sample there are roughly 140,000 clones; about nine tenths appear just once. 2.2% of the sample lies in the top ten. The sample consisted of peripheral blood, taken on day 0 of AZD1222 vaccination. These receptors all stem from an adult in good health.

The J gene is TRBJ1-1, the V gene TRBV7-2; 9 bases are a match to TRBD1. V was pared by 6 bases and J by 6 bases, with 5 bases of the junction left unmatched. CDR1 and CDR2 from the germline V gene are SGHTA and FQGNSA. CDR3 length: 13 residues. The CDR3 spells CASRLTGGAEAFF. The CDR3 DNA reads as TGTGCCAGCAGGTTGACAGGGGGTGCTGAAGCTTTCTTT.

V usage is TRBV27 and J usage is TRBJ1-6, with 8 bases aligning to TRBD1. The CDR3 is 14 residues long. Trimming removed 4 bases from V and 7 bases from J; junction bases left unmatched: 3. Germline CDR1 is MNHEY and CDR2 is SMNVEV (reference sequence). CDR3 nucleotide sequence: TGTGCCAGCAGTTGGAGACAGGGGAATTCACCCCTCCACTTT. Translating it yields CASSWRQGNSPLHF.

This clone has only one observation. This sequence joins TRBV27 and TRBJ2-5, with a tentative D call TRBD1 (6 bases). The CDR3 has 14 residues. CDR1 and CDR2 from the germline V gene are MNHEY and SMNVEV (reference sequence). V was shortened by 5 bases and J by 5 bases, with 15 bases between the two germline ends. CDR3 in DNA: TGTGCCAGCAGTCCAACCCAGGGGCTTGAGACCCAGTACTTC. Amino acid sequence: CASSPTQGLETQYF.

The chain recombines TRBV28 with TRBJ1-6; TRBD1 agrees at 7 bases. The CDR3 runs to 15 residues. V gave up 3 bases and J gave up 6 bases; unmatched junction bases: 5. Germline assignment: CDR1 MDHEN and CDR2 SYDVKM. CDR3 nucleotide sequence: TGTGCCAGCAGTTTGCGACAGGGACCTAATTCACCCCTCCACTTT. As protein: CASSLRQGPNSPLHF.

V gene TRBV24-1 combines with J gene TRBJ1-1; 9 nucleotides agree with TRBD1. Germline loops: CDR1 KGHDR, CDR2 SFDVKD. V lost 3 bases and J lost 6; bases outside the gene matches: 1. The CDR3 spans 13 residues. Here the CDR3 DNA reads TGTGCCACCAGTGATGGGACAGGGCCTGAAGCTTTCTTT. Translating it yields CATSDGTGPEAFF.

The V gene is TRBV27, the J gene TRBJ2-7; either TRBD1 or TRBD2 may fit D (5 bases each). V was shortened by 4 bases and J by 4 bases, with 14 bases between the two germline ends. In germline, CDR1 is MNHEY, CDR2 SMNVEV (reference sequence). The CDR3 has 14 amino acids. CDR3 bases: TGTGCCAGCAGTTCAGGAGGTTGGGGGTACGAGCAGTACTTC. Its translation: CASSSGGWGYEQYF.

This chain connects TRBV6-5 to TRBJ1-5, with 10 bases lining up with TRBD1. Germline loops: CDR1 MNHEY, CDR2 SVGAGI. Unmatched junction bases numbered 7, after V lost 5 bases and J lost 6 bases. This CDR3 spans 15 amino acids. In DNA, the CDR3 is TGTGCCAGCAGTACCGGGACAGGGGCTTTTCAGCCCCAGCATTTT. Amino acid sequence: CASSTGTGAFQPQHF.

This clone was detected only a few times. The chain is built from TRBV19 and TRBJ1-2; no clear D. The CDR3 totals 16 residues. V dropped 0 bases and J dropped 0 bases, with 11 bases sitting between them. Germline values: CDR1 LNHDA, CDR2 SQIVND (reference sequence). The CDR3 DNA reads as TGTGCCAGTAGTATAGATCGGACGGAAGCTAACTATGGCTACACCTTC. Amino acid sequence: CASSIDRTEANYGYTF.

The gene calls are TRBV7-3 and TRBJ2-2; 7 bases are shared with TRBD2. The CDR3 loop spans 13 amino acids. Germline lookup yields CDR1 SGHTA and CDR2 FQGTGA. The V segment lost 5 bases and the J segment 6 bases; nucleotides outside the gene matches: 3. The DNA for the CDR3 is TGTGCCAGCAGCCTTACTAGCGCCGGGGAGCTGTTTTTT. Amino acid sequence: CASSLTSAGELFF.

The count of this clone is one. The chain employs TRBV7-8 and TRBJ1-6, with D hard to call. Germline V gene lookup returns CDR1 SGHVS and CDR2 FQNEAQ. The V gene lost 5 bases and the J gene lost 10 bases, with 15 bases spanning the gap. The CDR3 extends over 14 amino acids. CDR3 coding DNA: TGTGCCAGCAGCCCTTCCCGTAGAAGGTCACCCCTCCACTTT. Its protein product is CASSPSRRRSPLHF.

CDR3 bases: TGTGCCAGCAGCGTATGGGGACAGGGGCAAGAGACCCAGTACTTC. This encodes CASSVWGQGQETQYF. The chain has TRBV9 and TRBJ2-5; TRBD1 aligns across 10 bases. Looked up from germline, CDR1 is SGDLS and CDR2 is YYNGEE. Unmatched junction bases numbered 2, after V lost 1 base and J lost 2 bases. CDR3 length: 15 residues. The whole variable domain, filled in from reference TRBV9 and TRBJ2-5, reads DSGVTQTPKHLITATGQRVTLRCSPRSGDLSVYWYQQSLDQGLQFLIQYYNGEERAKGNILERFSAQQFPDLHSELNLSSLELGDSALYFCASSVWGQGQETQYFGPGTRLLVL.

The chain's CDR3 is CASSPWVTDGYTF. The CDR3, as DNA: TGTGCCAGCTCACCCTGGGTGACGGATGGCTACACCTTC. This chain uses TRBV18 with TRBJ1-2; D unclear. V gave up 3 bases and J gave up 6 bases, with 11 bases separating them. This CDR3 is built from 13 residues. Germline-derived CDR1 and CDR2 are KGHSH and LQKENI.

The V call is TRBV5-1, the J call TRBJ2-3; TRBD2 matches 13 bases. The CDR3 is made up of 18 amino acids. Germline V lookup: CDR1 SGHRS, CDR2 YFSETQ. Unmatched junction bases numbered 10, after V lost 5 bases and J lost 1 base. CDR3 in DNA: TGCGCCAGCAGTACCGGGACTAGCGGGAATAAGGGCACAGATACGCAGTATTTT. It specifies CASSTGTSGNKGTDTQYF.

The chain joins TRBV11-2 to TRBJ1-1; TRBD1 might be the D (6 bases). V lost 5 bases to trimming and J lost 6 bases, with 19 bases between them. Germline V gene sequence: CDR1 SGHAT, CDR2 FQNNGV. This CDR3 contains 15 residues. The CDR3 DNA is TGTGCCAGCAGCCCAGAGGTTTTCGGACAGCCTGAAGCTTTCTTT. It codes for CASSPEVFGQPEAFF.

This chain connects TRBV5-1 to TRBJ2-2; either TRBD1 or TRBD2 may supply D (6 bases each). Trimming left V 0 bases short and J 7 bases short, with 13 bases between. The V gene's germline CDR1 is SGHRS and CDR2 YFSETQ. The CDR3 sequence is 15 residues long. The CDR3 is CASSLVGGLGGELFF. Here the CDR3 DNA reads TGCGCCAGCAGCTTGGTCGGGGGCCTGGGCGGGGAGCTGTTTTTT.

The chain recombines TRBV6-4 with TRBJ2-3; D unclear. There are 14 residues in the CDR3. Germline assignment: CDR1 MRHNA and CDR2 SNTAGT. Deletions cut 3 bases from V and 9 bases from J, with 16 bases between. The CDR3 bases are TGTGCCAGCAGTGAAGGGATTGGGGTATCAACGCAGTATTTT. Translating gives CASSEGIGVSTQYF.

The sample holds a few counts of this clone. This chain joins TRBV5-1 and TRBJ2-3, with a possible D match to TRBD2 (6 bases). Trimming pared 5 bases from V and 2 bases from J, leaving 12 bases between. Germline lookup yields CDR1 SGHRS and CDR2 YFSETQ. The CDR3 runs to 14 residues. In DNA, the CDR3 is TGCGCCAGCAGAACCGCGGGGTACACAGATACGCAGTATTTT. Translation gives CASRTAGYTDTQYF.

The J gene is TRBJ2-1, the V gene TRBV30, with TRBD2 identical over 8 bases. Germline CDR1 reads GTSNPN; CDR2 reads SVGIG (reference sequence). The V segment lost 2 bases and the J segment 2 bases; nucleotides outside the gene matches: 5. The CDR3 covers 15 residues. CDR3 DNA: TGTGCCTGGAGTAAGGCGGGAGGACCCTACAATGAGCAGTTCTTC. Translated: CAWSKAGGPYNEQFF.

V is TRBV25-1 and J is TRBJ2-3; 11 nucleotides match TRBD2. The CDR3 consists of 17 residues. J lost 4 bases, V lost 2 bases, and 8 bases had no gene match. Per germline, CDR1 MGHDK and CDR2 SYGVNS. The CDR3 DNA is TGTGCCAGCAGTGAAGGGGGTAGCGGGAGGGAAGCAGATACGCAGTATTTT. It codes for CASSEGGSGREADTQYF.

A single count supports this clone. The chain carries TRBV5-6 and TRBJ2-5, with TRBD1 matching over 7 bases. Germline V gene sequence: CDR1 SGHDT, CDR2 YYEEEE. This CDR3 region has 15 residues. V trimming: 0 bases; J trimming: 10 bases; junction bases outside the gene matches: 12. CDR3 nucleotide sequence: TGTGCCAGCAGCTTGGCGGGACAGAACAAGATGAGCCAGTACTTC. It codes for CASSLAGQNKMSQYF.

The V gene is TRBV5-1, the J gene TRBJ2-1; no firm D call. This CDR3 is built from 14 residues. V lost 7 bases and J lost 0, with 11 bases in between. Germline V gene sequence: CDR1 SGHRS, CDR2 YFSETQ. This chain's CDR3 is CASAGGNSYNEQFF. Here the CDR3 DNA reads TGCGCCAGCGCAGGTGGGAACTCCTACAATGAGCAGTTCTTC.

V and J are TRBV30 and TRBJ1-2, with TRBD1 matching 7 bases. Germline V CDR1 and CDR2: GTSNPN, SVGIG (reference sequence). This CDR3 comprises 15 residues. V shed 0 bases and J 7 bases; nucleotides not matched to a gene: 11. The CDR3 coding sequence is TGTGCCTGGAGTGTACGAGCAGGGGGAGGTTCTGGCTACACCTTC. Translating gives CAWSVRAGGGSGYTF.

V and J are TRBV5-5 and TRBJ2-7; 13 nucleotides agree with TRBD2. Germline CDR1 reads SGHKS; CDR2 reads YYEKEE (reference sequence). After removal of 3 bases from V and 0 bases from J, the junction contained 3 bases not matched to a gene. The CDR3 runs 16 residues. CDR3 region: CASSSRTSGSSYEQYF. The CDR3 DNA is TGTGCCAGCAGCTCGAGGACTAGCGGGAGCTCCTACGAGCAGTACTTC.

The V and J genes are TRBV30 and TRBJ1-4; D is undetermined. Germline CDR1 and CDR2: GTSNPN and SVGIG (reference sequence). There are 13 residues in the CDR3. Deletions cut 3 bases from V and 7 bases from J, with 12 bases between. CDR3 DNA: TGTGCCTGGAGCGACCGGGGAATTGAAAAACTGTTTTTT. Its protein is CAWSDRGIEKLFF.

The chain employs TRBV2 and TRBJ1-4, with no clear D. Between the trimmed V and J ends, which lost 7 bases and 7 bases, there was a span of 10 bases. Germline lookup yields CDR1 SNHLY and CDR2 FYNNEI. This CDR3 is built from 12 residues. The CDR3: CASTRTFEKLFF. In nucleotides, the CDR3 is TGTGCCAGCACGAGGACCTTTGAAAAACTGTTTTTT.

The chain links TRBV5-5 to TRBJ2-2, with D uncertain. This CDR3 is built from 13 residues. V lost 1 base and J lost 6, with 7 bases in between. Germline V lookup: CDR1 SGHKS, CDR2 YYEKEE (reference sequence). For the CDR3, the DNA is TGTGCCAGCAGCTTGCCGGCGCCCGGGGAGCTGTTTTTT. This codes for CASSLPAPGELFF.

V usage is TRBV7-8 and J usage is TRBJ2-7, with a possible D match to TRBD1 (5 bases). Trimming cost V 1 base and J 7 bases, with 11 bases left between them. Per the germline V gene, CDR1 is SGHVS and CDR2 is FQNEAQ. The CDR3 sequence is 13 residues long. DNA of the CDR3: TGTGCCAGCAGCTTAGACCTGGGGCTGGAGCAGTACTTC. Protein: CASSLDLGLEQYF. The full variable domain, rest sourced from reference TRBV7-8 and TRBJ2-7, is GAGVSQSPRYKVAKRGQDVALRCDPISGHVSLFWYQQALGQGPEFLTYFQNEAQLDKSGLPSDRFFAERPEGSVSTLKIQRTQQEDSAVYLCASSLDLGLEQYFGPGTRLTVT.

This clone was seen at least ten times. This chain joins TRBV30 and TRBJ2-7; 11 nucleotides match TRBD2. The CDR3 is 17 residues long. Germline V gene data show CDR1 as GTSNPN and CDR2 as SVGIG (reference sequence). V was clipped by 2 bases and J by 2 bases; unmatched bases: 11. The CDR3 reads CAWSRPPRLAGTYEQYF. DNA of the CDR3: TGTGCCTGGAGTCGGCCCCCCCGACTAGCGGGAACCTACGAGCAGTACTTC.

This chain joins TRBV4-3 and TRBJ2-6, with unresolved D. Germline CDR1 and CDR2: LGHNA and YSLEER. This CDR3 region has 17 residues. V lost 1 base and J 1 base, leaving 11 bases between the germline ends. The CDR3 DNA reads TGCGCCAGCAGCCAAGCGATATTGGGATCTGGGGCCAACGTCCTGACTTTC. As protein: CASSQAILGSGANVLTF.